This passage covers 31 T cell receptor beta chains from one sample sequenced in a study of OX40 agonist ivuxolimab in advanced cancers. The library was built by means of the immunoSEQ multiplex PCR assay. The clones in this table, taken by TCRdb from immuneACCESS, are in-frame only. Not every clone is retained; where verified, under half of the shortfall comes from an unresolved V gene, and the cause of the rest is unknown. In all, the sample holds some 90,000 clones, and approximately 92% of those were seen once. The ten top clones hold 3% to 4% of the sample. The specimen comprised CD4+ or CD8+ T cells sorted from blood, sampled in a trial of the OX40 agonist ivuxolimab. The receptor set was obtained from an adult with an advanced solid tumor such as melanoma, head and neck, liver or kidney cancer.

This rearrangement joins TRBV27 to TRBJ2-7; D is possibly TRBD1 or TRBD2 (7 bases each). The CDR3 extends over 13 amino acids. V was cut by 8 bases and J by 4 bases, with 15 bases left in between. Germline assignment: CDR1 MNHEY and CDR2 SMNVEV (reference sequence). CDR3 protein: CASGRDSGYEQYF. DNA for the CDR3: TGTGCCAGCGGGAGGGACAGCGGTTACGAGCAGTACTTC.

The rearrangement links TRBV10-1 to TRBJ2-2; D remains unclear. Looked up from germline, CDR1 is WNHNN and CDR2 is SYGVQD (reference sequence). V lost 6 bases and J 6 bases, leaving 8 bases between the germline ends. This CDR3 has 12 residues. This CDR3 is CASRSWAGELFF. Written as DNA, the CDR3 is TGCGCCAGCAGGTCCTGGGCCGGGGAGCTGTTTTTT.

The genes are TRBV5-1 and TRBJ2-7; D gene unclear. Deletions cut 4 bases from V and 6 bases from J, with 8 bases between. CDR3 length equals 11 residues. Germline V CDR1 and CDR2: SGHRS, YFSETQ. CDR3 sequence reads: CASSELSEQYF. The CDR3 nucleotides read TGCGCCAGCAGCGAGCTTAGCGAGCAGTACTTC.

The chain couples TRBV14 to TRBJ2-7; D call uncertain. Germline assignment: CDR1 SGHDN and CDR2 FVKESK. The CDR3 has 14 amino acids. Trimming left V 1 base short and J 1 base short, with 8 bases between. The DNA for the CDR3 is TGTGCCAGCAGCCAAGTTGGGGTTTCCTACGAGCAGTACTTC. Translation: CASSQVGVSYEQYF.

The chain recombines TRBV9 with TRBJ2-2; TRBD2 agrees at 8 bases. Germline CDR1 SGDLS, CDR2 YYNGEE. CDR3 length: 16 amino acids. Losses at the gene ends were 4 bases for V and 3 bases for J; bases not matched to a gene: 8. The CDR3 DNA is TGTGCCAGCAGCCCGGATAGCGGGGCGCACACCGGGGAGCTGTTTTTT. It translates to CASSPDSGAHTGELFF.

The chain links TRBV4-1 to TRBJ2-1; perhaps TRBD1 as D (5 bases). V lost 1 base to trimming and J lost 4 bases, with 8 bases between them. This CDR3 is 14 amino acids long. In germline, CDR1 is MGHRA, CDR2 YSYEKL. The CDR3: CASSQVDTYNEQFF. The CDR3 nucleotides read TGCGCCAGCAGCCAAGTGGACACTTACAATGAGCAGTTCTTC.

The rearrangement uses TRBV30 and TRBJ2-7, with unresolved D. There are 14 residues in the CDR3. Trimming cost V 0 bases and J 1 base, with 10 bases left between them. Germline V gives CDR1 GTSNPN, CDR2 SVGIG (reference sequence). CDR3 region: CAWSVGHLSYEQYF. The CDR3 DNA is TGTGCCTGGAGTGTAGGCCACCTGTCCTACGAGCAGTACTTC. Using reference TRBV30 and TRBJ2-7 for the parts outside the CDR3, the full variable domain is SQTIHQWPATLVQPVGSPLSLECTVEGTSNPNLYWYRQAAGRGLQLLFYSVGIGQISSEVPQNLSASRPQDRQFILSSKKLLLSDSGFYLCAWSVGHLSYEQYFGPGTRLTVT.

The chain recombines TRBV19 with TRBJ2-7, with 8 bases lining up with TRBD2. Germline CDR1 reads LNHDA; CDR2 reads SQIVND (reference sequence). Unmatched junction bases numbered 5, after V lost 4 bases and J lost 3 bases. The CDR3 extends over 14 amino acids. CDR3 DNA sequence: TGTGCCAGTAGTAAGGGACTAGAACGCTACGAGCAGTACTTC. Residues: CASSKGLERYEQYF.

The chain combines TRBV10-3 with TRBJ1-4; possible D gene TRBD1, 6 bases. Trimming removed 6 bases from V and 5 bases from J, with 10 bases in between. This CDR3 has 13 amino acids. In germline, CDR1 is ENHRY, CDR2 SYGVKD. The CDR3 DNA reads TGTGCCATCAGGGGACACATGAATGAAAAACTGTTTTTT. Protein: CAIRGHMNEKLFF.

This rearrangement joins TRBV6-5 to TRBJ1-4; D is undetermined. The V gene lost 10 bases and the J gene lost 0 bases, with 9 bases spanning the gap. This CDR3 is 13 amino acids long. Germline V gene lookup returns CDR1 MNHEY and CDR2 SVGAGI. CDR3 in amino acids: CATRHTTNEKLFF. CDR3 coding DNA: TGTGCCACCAGACATACAACTAATGAAAAACTGTTTTTT.

The chain combines TRBV19 with TRBJ1-1; no reliable D call. Germline assignment: CDR1 LNHDA and CDR2 SQIVND (reference sequence). Trimming left V 2 bases short and J 2 bases short, with 9 bases between. The CDR3 consists of 14 residues. CDR3 protein: CASSIRQENTEAFF. Here the CDR3 DNA reads TGTGCCAGTAGTATAAGGCAGGAAAACACTGAAGCTTTCTTT.

The genes are TRBV5-4 and TRBJ2-7; 11 bases match TRBD2. Trimming at V came to 4 bases and at J to 3 bases, leaving 6 bases not matched to a gene. Germline CDR1 is SGHNT and CDR2 is YYREEE (reference sequence). CDR3 length: 15 amino acids. The CDR3 DNA is TGTGCCAGCAGCCCAACTAGCGGGAGAGTCTACGAGCAGTACTTC. Translating it yields CASSPTSGRVYEQYF.

The chain joins TRBV6-1 to TRBJ1-2, with 7 nucleotides matching TRBD1. With V trimmed by 4 bases and J by 4 bases, 6 bases remained unmatched. In germline, CDR1 is MNHNS, CDR2 SASEGT. This CDR3 is 14 amino acids long. The CDR3 spells CASSVEGASYGYTF. CDR3 nucleotides: TGTGCCAGCAGTGTCGAGGGGGCTAGCTATGGCTACACCTTC.

V usage is TRBV13 and J usage is TRBJ2-5; TRBD1 is a possible D gene (5 bases). This CDR3 region has 15 residues. V dropped 3 bases and J dropped 2 bases, with 13 bases sitting between them. Germline CDR1 reads PRHDT; CDR2 reads FYEKMQ (reference sequence). DNA for the CDR3: TGTGCCAGCAGCTTTCCACTGGACACACAAGAGACCCAGTACTTC. Encoded protein: CASSFPLDTQETQYF.

This chain joins TRBV27 and TRBJ2-7, with TRBD2 matching 11 bases. The CDR3 length is 17 residues. V lost 0 bases to trimming and J lost 2 bases; unmatched junction nucleotides: 6. Germline V CDR1 and CDR2: MNHEY, SMNVEV (reference sequence). The CDR3 DNA follows: TGTGCCAGCAGTTTATCGAACCTAGCGGGGGGAACCTACGAGCAGTACTTC. Residues: CASSLSNLAGGTYEQYF.

The rearrangement joins TRBV6-6 to TRBJ2-7, with 10 bases matching TRBD1. With 4 bases clipped from V and 2 bases from J, the junction kept 5 bases outside the gene matches. CDR3 size: 15 residues. CDR1 and CDR2 from the germline V gene are MNHNY and SVGAGI (reference sequence). CDR3 amino acids: CASSSDRGFTYEQYF. The CDR3 nucleotides are TGTGCCAGCAGTTCGGACAGGGGGTTCACCTACGAGCAGTACTTC.

This rearrangement joins TRBV7-9 to TRBJ2-7, with 10 positions matching TRBD2. J gave up 3 bases and V 4 bases, and 9 bases lay outside the gene matches. The CDR3 is 16 amino acids. Germline V lookup: CDR1 SEHNR, CDR2 FQNEAQ (reference sequence). CDR3 coding DNA: TGTGCCAGCAGCTCCAGCGGGAGGGCCACTGGCTACGAGCAGTACTTC. Translating gives CASSSSGRATGYEQYF.

V is TRBV7-2 and J is TRBJ2-7; 8 positions match TRBD2. Germline values: CDR1 SGHTA, CDR2 FQGNSA. The CDR3 is made up of 13 amino acids. Trimming took 3 bases from V and 4 from J; bases not matched to a gene: 2. CDR3 nucleotides: TGTGCCAGCAGCTTGGCGGGGGGTTACGAGCAGTACTTC. Translation: CASSLAGGYEQYF.

The chain couples TRBV10-3 to TRBJ1-1; no clear D. This CDR3 has 13 residues. The germline gives CDR1 ENHRY, CDR2 SYGVKD. Trimming pared 4 bases from V and 0 bases from J, leaving 6 bases between. The CDR3 coding sequence is TGTGCCATCAGTGCCCTGGTGAACACTGAAGCTTTCTTT. It is translated as CAISALVNTEAFF.

This clone was observed once. The gene calls are TRBV4-3 and TRBJ2-3; TRBD2 matches 8 bases. Germline V lookup: CDR1 LGHNA, CDR2 YSLEER. The ends lost 4 bases at V and 3 bases at J; junction bases unmatched: 12. The CDR3 is 17 residues long. The CDR3 protein is CASSPDAGTRATDTQYF. CDR3 nucleotide sequence: TGCGCCAGCAGCCCTGATGCCGGGACTAGGGCAACAGATACGCAGTATTTT.

The chain employs TRBV19 and TRBJ1-2; TRBD1 might be the D (5 bases). The CDR3 covers 14 residues. Trimming removed 0 bases from V and 6 bases from J, with 11 bases in between. CDR1 is LNHDA, CDR2 SQIVND, per germline (reference sequence). The CDR3 region is CASSIENRRDGYTF. The CDR3 DNA is TGTGCCAGTAGTATAGAAAACAGGCGGGATGGCTACACCTTC.

V gene TRBV5-6 combines with J gene TRBJ2-7; the D gene is possibly TRBD2 (5 bases). Germline assignment: CDR1 SGHDT and CDR2 YYEEEE. V was trimmed by 4 bases and J by 2 bases, leaving 10 bases between them. The CDR3 spans 13 residues. CDR3 DNA: TGTGCCAGCAGCCCCGGACTCGCCTACGAGCAGTACTTC. This codes for CASSPGLAYEQYF.

As regards this clone: The germline gene is not matched at one end of the junction; a read error may be the cause. The rearrangement joins TRBV4-3 to TRBJ1-2; TRBD1 matches 7 bases. CDR3 length: 16 amino acids. CDR1 is LGHNA, CDR2 YSLEER, per germline. CDR3 in DNA: TGCGTCAGCAGCCAAGATTCGAGGGGGCCCAACTATGGCTACACCTTC. This codes for CVSSQDSRGPNYGYTF.

The genes are TRBV5-1 and TRBJ2-5, with D possibly TRBD1 on 5 matching bases. The CDR3 has 14 residues. Trimming pared 6 bases from V and 5 bases from J, leaving 17 bases between. Germline CDR1 and CDR2: SGHRS and YFSETQ. The CDR3 DNA is TGCGCCAGCACCATTAAAGACAGTGCGGAGACCCAGTACTTC. It yields the protein CASTIKDSAETQYF.

V usage is TRBV7-6 and J usage is TRBJ1-1, with D uncertain. V was trimmed by 2 bases and J by 4 bases, leaving 17 bases between them. The CDR3 consists of 16 residues. Germline V gene data show CDR1 as SGHVS and CDR2 as FNYEAQ. The CDR3 bases are TGTGCCAGCAGCTTACCTGAGGGAGTAGAGGTCACTGAAGCTTTCTTT. Translating gives CASSLPEGVEVTEAFF.

V is TRBV11-2 and J is TRBJ1-6; 9 bases map to TRBD1. CDR3 length equals 16 residues. Germline V CDR1 and CDR2: SGHAT, FQNNGV. Trimming removed 5 bases from V and 10 bases from J; junction bases left unmatched: 12. CDR3: CASSPRDRVYGSPLHF. The CDR3 region has the DNA TGTGCCAGCAGCCCGCGGGACAGGGTATACGGATCACCCCTCCACTTT. Drawing the rest from reference TRBV11-2 and TRBJ1-6, the complete variable domain is EAGVAQSPRYKIIEKRQSVAFWCNPISGHATLYWYQQILGQGPKLLIQFQNNGVVDDSQLPKDRFSAERLKGVDSTLKIQPAKLEDSAVYLCASSPRDRVYGSPLHFGNGTRLTVT.

This clone was detected a few times. The CDR3 here is CASSGPGQPHKQETQYF. The CDR3, as DNA: TGTGCCAGCAGCGGACCGGGACAGCCCCATAAACAAGAGACCCAGTACTTC. The chain is built from TRBV7-9 and TRBJ2-5; 7 nucleotides agree with TRBD1. V was clipped by 5 bases and J by 2 bases; unmatched bases: 14. The germline gives CDR1 SEHNR, CDR2 FQNEAQ (reference sequence). The CDR3 is 17 residues long.

The rearrangement joins TRBV6-5 to TRBJ1-2; 8 nucleotides match TRBD1. The CDR3 covers 15 residues. CDR1 is MNHEY and CDR2 is SVGAGI in the germline V gene. The trim removed 7 bases at V and 5 bases at J, leaving 12 bases unmatched. CDR3 nucleotide sequence: TGTGCCAGCATCGGACAGGGAGCACTGGGGTATGGCTACACCTTC. Amino acids: CASIGQGALGYGYTF.

CDR3 DNA: TGTGCCAGCAGCCATTATCGCCAGCGGGGGGGCACAGATACGCAGTATTTT. Encoded protein: CASSHYRQRGGTDTQYF. This chain connects TRBV27 to TRBJ2-3, with 9 bases lining up with TRBD2. Germline V gene lookup returns CDR1 MNHEY and CDR2 SMNVEV (reference sequence). The CDR3 totals 17 residues. V lost 6 bases, J lost 1 base, and 11 bases stayed unmatched.

This chain uses TRBV5-8 with TRBJ2-7; D is ambiguous. This CDR3 is 15 amino acids long. Trimming took off 2 bases at V and 3 bases at J, with 15 bases between the two ends. CDR1 and CDR2 from the germline V gene are SGHTS and YDEGEE. CDR3 sequence reads: CASSLRPLSIYEQYF. CDR3 nucleotide sequence: TGTGCCAGCAGCTTAAGGCCCTTGTCTATCTACGAGCAGTACTTC.

This sequence joins TRBV11-2 and TRBJ2-1; D is unclear. In germline, CDR1 is SGHAT, CDR2 FQNNGV. This CDR3 has 13 amino acids. V was shortened by 4 bases and J by 8 bases, with 12 bases between the two germline ends. CDR3 nucleotides: TGTGCCAGCAGCTACGAGGCAACCCATGAGCAGTTCTTC. Translated, it gives CASSYEATHEQFF.